This is a list of T cell receptor beta chains from one sample in a study of blood T cell repertoires in COVID-19. The assay was immunoSEQ multiplex PCR, and TCRdb's table has in-frame clones only and misses some. In the table there are 110,000 or so clones, just under 90% of which are singletons. Sequencing was done on a sample of peripheral blood. These receptor sequences come from a woman aged 45-65 years with acute or convalescent COVID-19. CDR3s include the opening cysteine and the closing phenylalanine or tryptophan. The D gene is left open where the match is weak. Size tells how often a clone was seen (once, few, many) or the class of an expanded clone, and some rows leave it out.

TRBV5-8,NA,NA,TRBJ1-1,CASSSQGNTEAFF,TGTGCCAGCAGCTCACAGGGGAACACTGAAGCTTTCTTT
TRBV24-1,TRBD1,NA,TRBJ1-2,CATSDLGTDRGRGYTF,TGTGCCACCAGTGATTTGGGGACCGACAGGGGACGGGGCTACACCTTC
TRBV9,NA,NA,TRBJ2-1,CASSVEAPSSYNEQFF,TGTGCCAGCAGCGTGGAGGCCCCCAGCTCCTACAATGAGCAGTTCTTC
TRBV1,NA,NA,TRBJ2-1,CTSSPQGQGNNEQFF,TGCACCAGCAGCCCCCAAGGACAGGGAAACAATGAGCAGTTCTTC
TRBV5-1,NA,NA,TRBJ1-4,CASSSQEGRTNEKLFF,TGCGCCAGCAGCTCCCAAGAGGGGAGGACGAATGAAAAACTGTTTTTT
TRBV19,NA,NA,TRBJ2-7,CATQAAYSSYEQYF,TGTGCCACTCAGGCCGCTTATTCCTCCTACGAGCAGTACTTC
TRBV4-1,NA,NA,TRBJ1-2,CASSQDQANIYGYTF,TGCGCCAGCAGCCAAGATCAGGCAAATATATATGGCTACACCTTC
TRBV7-9,NA,NA,TRBJ1-1,CASSFQGMAEAFF,TGTGCCAGCAGCTTTCAGGGGATGGCTGAAGCTTTCTTT
TRBV5-4,NA,NA,TRBJ2-5,CASSLDAGPQETQYF,TGTGCCAGCAGCTTAGACGCGGGACCCCAAGAGACCCAGTACTTC
TRBV28,TRBD1,NA,TRBJ2-2,CASSSGGQGAPLNTGELFF,TGTGCCAGCAGTTCAGGGGGACAGGGGGCTCCCCTGAACACCGGGGAGCTGTTTTTT
TRBV5-1,NA,NA,TRBJ1-1,CASSLEGHDTEAFF,TGCGCCAGCAGCTTGGAAGGACATGACACTGAAGCTTTCTTT
TRBV5-6,TRBD1,NA,TRBJ1-4,CASRLTGTGEKLFF,TGTGCCAGCAGACTCACCGGGACAGGGGAAAAACTGTTTTTT
TRBV11-2,TRBD2,NA,TRBJ2-2,CASSWGLAGAGGELFF,TGTGCCAGCAGCTGGGGACTAGCGGGAGCGGGCGGGGAGCTGTTTTTT
TRBV9,NA,NA,TRBJ2-5,CASSAREQGETQYF,TGTGCCAGCAGCGCACGGGAGCAGGGAGAGACCCAGTACTTC
TRBV29-1,NA,once,TRBJ2-7,CSVEEGLHEQYF,TGCAGCGTTGAGGAGGGGCTGCACGAGCAGTACTTC
TRBV24-1,TRBD2,NA,TRBJ2-1,CATSDEKIAGGSNEQFF,TGTGCCACCAGTGATGAGAAAATAGCGGGAGGCAGCAATGAGCAGTTCTTC
TRBV28,NA,NA,TRBJ1-6,CASHDRGRAPLHF,TGTGCCAGCCATGACAGAGGAAGGGCACCCCTCCACTTT
TRBV19,NA,NA,TRBJ2-2,CASSIGLNTGELFF,TGTGCCAGTAGTATTGGCTTAAACACCGGGGAGCTGTTTTTT
TRBV5-6,NA,NA,TRBJ1-5,CASSSEGDQPQHF,TGTGCCAGCAGCTCCGAGGGGGATCAGCCCCAGCATTTT
TRBV3-1/TRBV3-2,TRBD2,NA,TRBJ2-2,CASSQEAGVTGELFF,TGTGCCAGCAGCCAAGAAGCGGGAGTCACCGGGGAGCTGTTTTTT
TRBV18,TRBD2,once,TRBJ2-3,CASSPAGLPDTQYF,TGTGCCAGCTCACCCGCGGGACTACCAGATACGCAGTATTTT
TRBV7-2,NA,NA,TRBJ1-5,CASSPRRGTSAPAF,TGTGCCAGCAGCCCCAGAAGGGGAACATCAGCCCCGGCTTTT
TRBV7-9,NA,NA,TRBJ1-4,CASSTRQANEKLFF,TGTGCCAGCAGCACTCGACAGGCTAATGAAAAACTGTTTTTT
TRBV4-3,NA,NA,TRBJ1-1,CASSQDSTPNTEAFF,TGCGCCAGCAGCCAAGATAGCACCCCGAACACTGAAGCTTTCTTT
TRBV15,NA,NA,TRBJ2-4,CATSGDSDLAKNIQYF,TGTGCCACCAGCGGCGACAGTGATCTAGCCAAAAACATTCAGTACTTC
TRBV7-2,TRBD1,few,TRBJ1-2,CASSLVAGDSNYGYTF,TGTGCCAGCAGCTTAGTGGCCGGGGACAGCAACTATGGCTACACCTTC
TRBV10-2,NA,NA,TRBJ1-3,CASSETGTGNTIYF,TGCGCCAGCAGTGAAACAGGGACTGGAAACACCATATATTTT
TRBV2,TRBD2,NA,TRBJ2-3,CASSEAPIEREGGDTQYF,TGTGCCAGCAGTGAAGCCCCCATCGAACGGGAGGGGGGAGATACGCAGTATTTT
TRBV7-6,TRBD1,NA,TRBJ2-1,CASSLEGQGNYNEQFF,TGTGCCAGCAGCTTAGAGGGACAGGGGAACTACAATGAGCAGTTCTTC
TRBV2,TRBD1,NA,TRBJ1-4,CASSVTGGPNEKLFF,TGTGCCAGCAGTGTTACAGGGGGTCCTAATGAAAAACTGTTTTTT
TRBV5-6,TRBD1,NA,TRBJ1-6,CASSLNQNPRGTLHF,TGTGCCAGCAGCTTGAACCAAAACCCCAGGGGGACCCTCCACTTT
TRBV5-1,NA,NA,TRBJ2-7,CASSFSGSSYEQYF,TGCGCCAGCAGCTTTTCGGGTTCCTCCTACGAGCAGTACTTC
TRBV2,TRBD2,NA,TRBJ2-7,CASSPLAGGGEQYF,TGTGCCAGCAGTCCGCTAGCGGGAGGAGGCGAGCAGTACTTC
TRBV5-4,NA,NA,TRBJ1-6,CASSLEENSPLHF,TGTGCCAGCAGCTTGGAGGAGAATTCACCCCTCCACTTT
TRBV7-2,TRBD1,NA,TRBJ1-2,CASSKDRGVNYGYTF,TGTGCCAGCAGCAAAGACAGGGGGGTGAACTATGGCTACACCTTC
TRBV29-1,TRBD1,NA,TRBJ2-7,CSVEQPNRGSYEQYF,TGCAGCGTTGAACAACCGAACAGGGGCTCCTACGAGCAGTACTTC
TRBV14,TRBD2,NA,TRBJ2-1,CASSRGSGTGGTYNEQFF,TGTGCCAGCAGCCGAGGTAGCGGGACCGGGGGGACCTACAATGAGCAGTTCTTC
TRBV4-1,TRBD1,once,TRBJ1-2,CASSQPGGQGRGYTF,TGCGCCAGCAGCCAACCCGGGGGACAGGGACGTGGCTACACCTTC
TRBV13,TRBD1,NA,TRBJ2-1,CASSRTGGPYNEQFF,TGTGCCAGCTCGCGCACAGGGGGACCCTACAATGAGCAGTTCTTC
TRBV15,TRBD1,NA,TRBJ2-7,CATSTRTGTYEQYF,TGTGCCACCAGCACCAGGACAGGAACCTACGAGCAGTACTTC
TRBV4-1,NA,NA,TRBJ1-4,CASSRQQANEKLFF,TGCGCCAGCAGCCGACAACAGGCTAATGAAAAACTGTTTTTT
TRBV30,NA,NA,TRBJ1-4,CAFRGSRFNEKLFF,TGTGCCTTTCGTGGGAGTCGCTTTAATGAAAAACTGTTTTTT
TRBV5-1,NA,NA,TRBJ1-3,CASSFYGNTIYF,TGCGCCAGCAGCTTTTATGGAAACACCATATATTTT
TRBV10-3,NA,NA,TRBJ1-2,CAIPKLPGSPDYGYTF,TGTGCCATCCCTAAACTCCCGGGATCCCCCGACTATGGCTACACCTTC
TRBV6-5,NA,NA,TRBJ2-1,CATSDRPYNEQFF,TGTGCCACCTCCGACAGGCCCTACAATGAGCAGTTCTTC